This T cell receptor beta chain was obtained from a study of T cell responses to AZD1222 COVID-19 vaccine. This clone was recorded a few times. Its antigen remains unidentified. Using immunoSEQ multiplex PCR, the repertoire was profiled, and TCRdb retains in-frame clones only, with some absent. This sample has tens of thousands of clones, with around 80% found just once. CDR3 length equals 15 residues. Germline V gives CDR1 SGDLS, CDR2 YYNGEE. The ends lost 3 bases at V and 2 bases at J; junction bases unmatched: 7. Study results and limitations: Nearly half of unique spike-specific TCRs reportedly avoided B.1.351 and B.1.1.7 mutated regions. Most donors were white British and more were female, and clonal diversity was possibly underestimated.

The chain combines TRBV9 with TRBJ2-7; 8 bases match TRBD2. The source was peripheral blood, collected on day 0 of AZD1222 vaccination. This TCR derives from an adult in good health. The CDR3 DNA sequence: TGTGCCAGCAGCGCCTCCGGGGGGGCCACCTACGAGCAGTACTTC. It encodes CASSASGGATYEQYF.